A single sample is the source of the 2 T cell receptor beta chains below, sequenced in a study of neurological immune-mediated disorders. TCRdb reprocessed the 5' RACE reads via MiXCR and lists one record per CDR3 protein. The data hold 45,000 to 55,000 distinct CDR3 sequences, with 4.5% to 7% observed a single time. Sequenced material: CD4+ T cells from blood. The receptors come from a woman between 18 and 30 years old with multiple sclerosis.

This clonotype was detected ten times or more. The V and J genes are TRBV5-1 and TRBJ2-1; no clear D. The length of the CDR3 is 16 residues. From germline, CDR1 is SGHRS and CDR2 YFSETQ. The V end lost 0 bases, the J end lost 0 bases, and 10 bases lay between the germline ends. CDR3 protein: CASSLASRSSYNEQFF. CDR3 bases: TGCGCCAGCAGCTTGGCGAGCCGGAGCTCCTACAATGAGCAGTTCTTC.

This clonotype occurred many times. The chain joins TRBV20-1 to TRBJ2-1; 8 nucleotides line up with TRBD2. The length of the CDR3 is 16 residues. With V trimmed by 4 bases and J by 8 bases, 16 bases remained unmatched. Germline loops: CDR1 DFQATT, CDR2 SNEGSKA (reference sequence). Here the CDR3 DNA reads TGCAGTGCTACTAGGCCCACCGGGACTAGAGGTGATGAGCAGTTCTTC. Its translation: CSATRPTGTRGDEQFF.